A single sample gave rise to the 22 T cell receptor beta chains below, sequenced in a study of shared clonotypes between healthy human individuals. Some clones are missing from TCRdb's copy, which holds only in-frame ones; the method was immunoSEQ multiplex PCR. The top ten hold over 1.5% of the sample, which has about 700,000 clones, under 80% seen once. Material: memory CD4+ T cells sorted from blood. The subset here: CD45RA-negative fraction. The receptors here all came from a young woman in good health.

The chain couples TRBV21-1 to TRBJ1-4. TRBV21-1 is classified as a pseudogene. The CDR3 spans 16 residues. CDR3 loop: CASSKVGGCENEKLFF. DNA of the CDR3: TGTGCCAGCAGCAAAGTGGGAGGCTGCGAGAATGAAAAACTGTTTTTT.

Only a few counts were recorded for this clone. The chain employs TRBV6-6 and TRBJ1-5; 7 nucleotides line up with TRBD1. Trimming removed 6 bases from V and 0 bases from J; junction bases left unmatched: 2. The CDR3 consists of 14 residues. Germline V lookup: CDR1 MNHNY, CDR2 SVGAGI (reference sequence). CDR3 DNA: TGTGCCAGCAGGGGACAGAATAGCAATCAGCCCCAGCATTTT. This sequence encodes CASRGQNSNQPQHF.

This clone was counted between two and nine times. The gene calls are TRBV6-1 and TRBJ2-3; 10 nucleotides align to TRBD2. CDR3 length: 15 amino acids. From germline, CDR1 is MNHNS and CDR2 SASEGT. V gave up 7 bases and J gave up 2 bases; unmatched junction bases: 6. CDR3 bases: TGTGCCAGCAAGAGGACTAGCGGCCTCACAGATACGCAGTATTTT. Amino acid sequence: CASKRTSGLTDTQYF.

The V call is TRBV11-2, the J call TRBJ2-3; 11 positions agree with TRBD2. V dropped 1 base and J dropped 7; count of bases not matched to a gene: 10. CDR3 length: 17 amino acids. CDR1 SGHAT and CDR2 FQNNGV come from the germline V gene. Here the CDR3 reads CASSLAQLAGALNTQYF. The CDR3 nucleotides are TGTGCCAGCAGCTTAGCGCAACTAGCGGGAGCATTAAATACGCAGTATTTT.

The V and J genes are TRBV28 and TRBJ1-1; TRBD1 might be the D (6 bases). The V end was cut by 6 bases, the J end by 3 bases, with 17 bases between. Germline CDR1 and CDR2: MDHEN and SYDVKM. There are 15 residues in the CDR3. Here the CDR3 reads CASRRPGATDTEAFF. DNA of the CDR3: TGTGCCAGCAGGCGTCCGGGGGCGACAGACACTGAAGCTTTCTTT.

This chain links TRBV15 with TRBJ1-5; TRBD1 is a possible D gene (5 bases). V gave up 2 bases and J gave up 11 bases, with 13 bases separating them. The CDR3 is 13 amino acids. Germline V gives CDR1 LNHNV, CDR2 YYDKDF (reference sequence). CDR3 nucleotide sequence: TGTGCCACCAGCAGACAGGGTTTTCGGGCCCAGCATTTT. Protein sequence: CATSRQGFRAQHF. Using reference TRBV15 and TRBJ1-5 for the parts outside the CDR3, the full variable domain is DAMVIQNPRYQVTQFGKPVTLSCSQTLNHNVMYWYQQKSSQAPKLLFHYYDKDFNNEADTPDNFQSRRPNTSFCFLDIRSPGLGDTAMYLCATSRQGFRAQHFGDGTRLSIL.

The table lists this clone with a few counts. The chain combines TRBV2 with TRBJ2-7; TRBD1 or TRBD2 may be the D gene (6 bases each). The V gene's germline CDR1 is SNHLY and CDR2 FYNNEI. CDR3 size: 14 residues. V shed 5 bases and J shed 2 bases, with 13 bases lying between them. CDR3 nucleotides: TGTGCCAGCAGTTCGACAGGAGGGGCCTACGAGCAGTACTTC. Its protein is CASSSTGGAYEQYF.

The sample holds one count of this clone. The genes are TRBV5-5 and TRBJ2-5, with 12 bases fitting TRBD1. The CDR3 covers 15 residues. With 4 bases clipped from V and 4 bases from J, the junction kept 5 bases outside the gene matches. Germline V gene data show CDR1 as SGHKS and CDR2 as YYEKEE (reference sequence). CDR3 in amino acids: CASSPGTGGGETQYF. CDR3 coding DNA: TGTGCCAGCAGCCCCGGGACAGGGGGCGGAGAGACCCAGTACTTC.

J is TRBJ1-1 and V is TRBV29-1, with D possibly TRBD1 on 6 matching bases. Germline loops: CDR1 SQVTM, CDR2 ANQGSEA. The CDR3 is 12 amino acids. The V end lost 7 bases, the J end lost 1 base, and 10 bases lay between the germline ends. The CDR3 bases are TGCAGCGGGGGGGCTCGGAACACTGAAGCTTTCTTT. Protein: CSGGARNTEAFF.

The CDR3 sequence: CAISTGQEQYF. DNA for the CDR3: TGTGCCATCAGCACCGGGCAAGAGCAGTACTTC. The V call is TRBV10-3, the J call TRBJ2-7; D uncertain. Germline V gene sequence: CDR1 ENHRY, CDR2 SYGVKD. There are 11 residues in the CDR3. V was pared by 6 bases and J by 7 bases, with 10 bases between.

This clone was observed a few times. This chain's CDR3 is CASTGTNSGANVLTF. In DNA, the CDR3 is TGTGCCAGCACCGGCACAAACTCTGGGGCCAACGTCCTGACTTTC. The V call is TRBV27, the J call TRBJ2-6, with D unclear. The germline CDR1 and CDR2 sequences are MNHEY and SMNVEV (reference sequence). Trimming removed 7 bases from V and 0 bases from J, with 10 bases in between. The length of the CDR3 is 15 residues.

The chain carries TRBV5-1 and TRBJ2-5; a weak D match, TRBD2 (6 bases). Germline CDR1 and CDR2: SGHRS and YFSETQ. V was pared by 2 bases and J by 3 bases, with 14 bases between. The CDR3 is 15 amino acids. CDR3 nucleotides: TGCGCCAGCAGCTTATACGGGAGCGGAGAAGAGACCCAGTACTTC. Translated: CASSLYGSGEETQYF. Variable domain in full (rest from reference TRBV5-1 and TRBJ2-5): KAGVTQTPRYLIKTRGQQVTLSCSPISGHRSVSWYQQTPGQGLQFLFEYFSETQRNKGNFPGRFSGRQFSNSRSEMNVSTLELGDSALYLCASSLYGSGEETQYFGPGTRLLVL.

This clone came up once. The V call is TRBV5-1, the J call TRBJ2-1; possibly TRBD2 for D (5 bases). The V end was cut by 4 bases, the J end by 8 bases, with 13 bases between. CDR1 and CDR2 from the germline V gene are SGHRS and YFSETQ. This CDR3 contains 13 residues. CDR3 DNA sequence: TGCGCCAGCAGCCTATTCGGGAAAGATGAGCAGTTCTTC. Encoded protein: CASSLFGKDEQFF.

Only one count was recorded for this clone. The chain links TRBV11-2 to TRBJ2-7, with D possibly being TRBD1 or TRBD2 (5 bases each). CDR1 is SGHAT and CDR2 is FQNNGV in the germline V gene. Trimming shortened V by 4 bases and J by 7 bases, and 17 bases separated the two germline ends. This CDR3 contains 14 residues. For the CDR3, the DNA is TGTGCCAGCAGCTCCGGGCCCTCTGGGGGAGAGCAGTACTTC. Encoded protein: CASSSGPSGGEQYF.

The V call is TRBV6-5, the J call TRBJ2-2, with D unresolved. Trimming left V 0 bases short and J 6 bases short, with 11 bases between. Germline V gene sequence: CDR1 MNHEY, CDR2 SVGAGI. The CDR3 contains 15 residues. The CDR3 DNA reads as TGTGCCAGCAGTTACTCGAGTTCGCGACCCGGGGAGCTGTTTTTT. It encodes CASSYSSSRPGELFF.

The chain joins TRBV5-6 to TRBJ2-3; TRBD2 matches at 8 bases. V lost 2 bases and J lost 6; bases outside the gene matches: 5. Germline assignment: CDR1 SGHDT and CDR2 YYEEEE. The CDR3 contains 14 residues. In DNA, the CDR3 is TGTGCCAGCAGCTTAGCGGGAGTTTTCGATACGCAGTATTTT. It codes for CASSLAGVFDTQYF.

This chain uses TRBV21-1 with TRBJ1-2. TRBV21-1 is termed a pseudogene. This CDR3 has 15 amino acids. This chain's CDR3 is CASSKRQLQNYGYTF. The DNA for the CDR3 is TGTGCCAGCAGCAAGCGGCAGTTGCAGAACTATGGCTACACCTTC.

This chain joins TRBV18 and TRBJ2-7, with a possible D match to TRBD1 (6 bases). Trimming stripped 3 bases from V and 3 bases from J, with 9 bases between. This CDR3 spans 13 amino acids. Germline CDR1 reads KGHSH; CDR2 reads LQKENI. CDR3 residues: CASSPADSYEQYF. The DNA of the CDR3 is TGTGCCAGCTCACCGGCGGACAGCTACGAGCAGTACTTC.

This clone has only a few counts. V is TRBV11-2 and J is TRBJ1-3; D unresolved. V was pared by 4 bases and J by 0 bases, with 7 bases between. The CDR3 has 14 amino acids. Germline loops: CDR1 SGHAT, CDR2 FQNNGV. CDR3 in amino acids: CASSSQTSGNTIYF. The CDR3 nucleotides read TGTGCCAGCAGCTCTCAGACCTCTGGAAACACCATATATTTT.

The chain joins TRBV19 to TRBJ1-2, with D perhaps matching TRBD1 (6 bases). Looked up from germline, CDR1 is LNHDA and CDR2 is SQIVND (reference sequence). The CDR3 covers 16 residues. The V and J ends lost 7 bases and 4 bases respectively, with 22 bases between them. The CDR3 spells CASMGPGQGLLYGYTF. The CDR3 DNA is TGTGCCAGTATGGGACCGGGACAAGGCCTCCTCTATGGCTACACCTTC.

This sequence joins TRBV11-2 and TRBJ2-7; the D is unclear. The CDR3 is 15 residues long. Trimming shortened V by 4 bases and J by 2 bases, and 15 bases separated the two germline ends. Germline-derived CDR1 and CDR2 are SGHAT and FQNNGV. CDR3 sequence: CASSSLAQGPYEQYF. DNA for the CDR3: TGTGCCAGCAGCTCCCTGGCGCAAGGTCCCTACGAGCAGTACTTC. Full variable domain (outside the CDR3, taken from reference TRBV11-2 and TRBJ2-7): EAGVAQSPRYKIIEKRQSVAFWCNPISGHATLYWYQQILGQGPKLLIQFQNNGVVDDSQLPKDRFSAERLKGVDSTLKIQPAKLEDSAVYLCASSSLAQGPYEQYFGPGTRLTVT.

The chain combines TRBV5-1 with TRBJ1-2; 11 bases align to TRBD1. The ends lost 4 bases at V and 7 bases at J; junction bases unmatched: 12. Per the germline V gene, CDR1 is SGHRS and CDR2 is YFSETQ. This CDR3 region has 16 residues. The CDR3 bases are TGCGCCAGCAGCGCGGGCTCGGACAGGGGGCTGGGTGGCTACACCTTC. Its translation: CASSAGSDRGLGGYTF.